The TCR beta chain described here comes from a study of blood T cell repertoires in COVID-19. Looking at the study overall: The origin of the acute and convalescent COVID-19 samples was the United States, Italy and Spain. T cells, B-cell-depleted T cells, or PBMCs supplied cDNA or gDNA.

Trimming took 2 bases from V and 7 from J, leaving 14 bases between them. The CDR3 has 14 residues. The germline gives CDR1 KGHSH, CDR2 LQKENI. Original data processing: Reference gene primer amplification gave nucleated cell count estimates. The assay was immunoSEQ multiplex PCR, and TCRdb's table has in-frame clones only and misses some. The DNA was the basis for D and trimming; V, J and clone size are from that table. The sample includes 140,000 to 150,000 clones, 84% of them seen just once. The rearrangement joins TRBV18 to TRBJ1-2; TRBD1 might be the D (6 bases). This clonotype was obtained from a human donor in a cohort sampled during active COVID-19. Input material: peripheral blood. The CDR3 region has the DNA TGTGCCAGCTCACCAGACAGGCTAAGAAGTGGCTACACCTTC. Protein sequence: CASSPDRLRSGYTF.